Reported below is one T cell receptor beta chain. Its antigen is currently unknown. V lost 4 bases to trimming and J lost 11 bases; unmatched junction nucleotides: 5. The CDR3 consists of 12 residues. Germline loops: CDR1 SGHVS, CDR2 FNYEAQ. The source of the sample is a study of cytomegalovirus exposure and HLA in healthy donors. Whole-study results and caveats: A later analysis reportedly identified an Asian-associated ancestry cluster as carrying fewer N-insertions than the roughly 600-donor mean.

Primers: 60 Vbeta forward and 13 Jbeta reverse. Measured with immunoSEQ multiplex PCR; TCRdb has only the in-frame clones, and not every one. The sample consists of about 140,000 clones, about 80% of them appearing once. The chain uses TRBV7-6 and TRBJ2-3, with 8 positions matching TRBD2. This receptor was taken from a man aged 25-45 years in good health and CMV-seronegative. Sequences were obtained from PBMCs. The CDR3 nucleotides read TGTGCCAGCAGCTCGAGCGGGAGAGGGCAGTATTTT. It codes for CASSSSGRGQYF.